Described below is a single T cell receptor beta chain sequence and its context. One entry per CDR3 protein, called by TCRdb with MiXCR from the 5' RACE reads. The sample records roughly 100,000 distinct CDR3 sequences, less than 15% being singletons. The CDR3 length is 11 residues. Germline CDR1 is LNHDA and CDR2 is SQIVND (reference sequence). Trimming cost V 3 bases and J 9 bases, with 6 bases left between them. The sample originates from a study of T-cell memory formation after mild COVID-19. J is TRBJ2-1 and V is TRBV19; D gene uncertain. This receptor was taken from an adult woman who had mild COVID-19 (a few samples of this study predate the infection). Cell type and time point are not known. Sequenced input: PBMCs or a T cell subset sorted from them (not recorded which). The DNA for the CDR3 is TGTGCCAGTAGTATGAGCAGTGAGCAGTTCTTC. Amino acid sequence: CASSMSSEQFF.